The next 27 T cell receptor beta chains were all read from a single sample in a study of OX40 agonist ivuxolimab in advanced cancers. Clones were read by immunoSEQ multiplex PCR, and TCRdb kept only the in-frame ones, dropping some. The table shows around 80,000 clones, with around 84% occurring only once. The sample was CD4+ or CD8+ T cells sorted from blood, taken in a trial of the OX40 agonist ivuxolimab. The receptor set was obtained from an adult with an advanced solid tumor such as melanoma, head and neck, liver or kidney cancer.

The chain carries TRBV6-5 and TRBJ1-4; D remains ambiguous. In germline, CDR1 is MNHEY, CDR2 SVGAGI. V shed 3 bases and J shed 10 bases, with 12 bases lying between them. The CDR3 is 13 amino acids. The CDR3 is CASSYEGFGKLFF. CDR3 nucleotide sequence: TGTGCCAGCAGTTATGAAGGGTTTGGAAAACTGTTTTTT.

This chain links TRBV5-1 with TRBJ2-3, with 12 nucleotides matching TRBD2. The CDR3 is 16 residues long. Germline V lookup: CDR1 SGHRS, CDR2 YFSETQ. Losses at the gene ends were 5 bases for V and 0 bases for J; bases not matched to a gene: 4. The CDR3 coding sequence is TGCGCCAGCAGACTAGCGGGGGGCCCTAGCACAGATACGCAGTATTTT. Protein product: CASRLAGGPSTDTQYF. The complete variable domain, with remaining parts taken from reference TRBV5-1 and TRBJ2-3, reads KAGVTQTPRYLIKTRGQQVTLSCSPISGHRSVSWYQQTPGQGLQFLFEYFSETQRNKGNFPGRFSGRQFSNSRSEMNVSTLELGDSALYLCASRLAGGPSTDTQYFGPGTRLTVL.

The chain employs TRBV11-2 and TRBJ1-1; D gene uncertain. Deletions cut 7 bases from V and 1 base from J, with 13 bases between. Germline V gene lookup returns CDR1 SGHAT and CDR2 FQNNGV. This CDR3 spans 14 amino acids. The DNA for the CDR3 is TGTGCCAGCACCCCATTAACTCCGAACACTGAAGCTTTCTTT. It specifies CASTPLTPNTEAFF. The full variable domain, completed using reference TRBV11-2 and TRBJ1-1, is EAGVAQSPRYKIIEKRQSVAFWCNPISGHATLYWYQQILGQGPKLLIQFQNNGVVDDSQLPKDRFSAERLKGVDSTLKIQPAKLEDSAVYLCASTPLTPNTEAFFGQGTRLTVV.

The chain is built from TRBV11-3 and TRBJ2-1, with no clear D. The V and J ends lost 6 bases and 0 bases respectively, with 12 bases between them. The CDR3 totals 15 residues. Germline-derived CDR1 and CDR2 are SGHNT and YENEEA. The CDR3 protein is CASSLHQSSYNEQFF. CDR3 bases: TGTGCCAGCAGTCTCCACCAGAGCTCCTACAATGAGCAGTTCTTC.

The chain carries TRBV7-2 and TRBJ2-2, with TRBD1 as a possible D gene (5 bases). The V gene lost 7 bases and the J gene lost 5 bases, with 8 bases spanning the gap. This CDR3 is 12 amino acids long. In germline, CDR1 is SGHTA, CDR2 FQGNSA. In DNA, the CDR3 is TGTGCCAGCATTCAGGGAACCGGGGAGCTGTTTTTT. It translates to CASIQGTGELFF.

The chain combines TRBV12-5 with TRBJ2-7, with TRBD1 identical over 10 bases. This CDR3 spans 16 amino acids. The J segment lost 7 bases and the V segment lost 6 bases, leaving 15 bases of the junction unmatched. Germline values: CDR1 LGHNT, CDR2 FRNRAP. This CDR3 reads CASGIGQGDQVEEQYF. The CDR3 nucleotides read TGTGCTAGTGGGATTGGACAGGGGGACCAAGTAGAGGAGCAGTACTTC.

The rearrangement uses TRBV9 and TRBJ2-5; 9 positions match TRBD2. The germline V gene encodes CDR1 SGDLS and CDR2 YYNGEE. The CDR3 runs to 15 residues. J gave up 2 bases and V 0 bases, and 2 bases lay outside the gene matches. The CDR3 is CASSVGLAEQETQYF. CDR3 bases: TGTGCCAGCAGCGTAGGACTAGCGGAACAAGAGACCCAGTACTTC. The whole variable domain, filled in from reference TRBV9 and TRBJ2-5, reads DSGVTQTPKHLITATGQRVTLRCSPRSGDLSVYWYQQSLDQGLQFLIQYYNGEERAKGNILERFSAQQFPDLHSELNLSSLELGDSALYFCASSVGLAEQETQYFGPGTRLLVL.

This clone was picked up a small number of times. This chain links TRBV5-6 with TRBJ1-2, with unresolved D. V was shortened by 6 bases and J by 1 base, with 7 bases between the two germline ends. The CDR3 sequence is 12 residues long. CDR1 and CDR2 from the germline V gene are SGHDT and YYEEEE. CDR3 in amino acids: CASTSDNYGYTF. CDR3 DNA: TGTGCCAGCACCTCGGATAACTATGGCTACACCTTC.

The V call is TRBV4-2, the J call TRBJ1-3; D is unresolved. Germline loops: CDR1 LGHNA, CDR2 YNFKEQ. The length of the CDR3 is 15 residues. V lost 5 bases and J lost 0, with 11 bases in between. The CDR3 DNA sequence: TGTGCCAGCAGCGCGGACGGGGACTCTGGAAACACCATATATTTT. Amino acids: CASSADGDSGNTIYF.

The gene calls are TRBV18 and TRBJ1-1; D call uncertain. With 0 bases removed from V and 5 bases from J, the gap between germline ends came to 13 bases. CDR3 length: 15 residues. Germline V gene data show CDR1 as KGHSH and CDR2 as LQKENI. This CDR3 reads CASSPPERDLTEAFF. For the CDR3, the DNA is TGTGCCAGCTCACCACCGGAGAGGGATCTGACTGAAGCTTTCTTT.

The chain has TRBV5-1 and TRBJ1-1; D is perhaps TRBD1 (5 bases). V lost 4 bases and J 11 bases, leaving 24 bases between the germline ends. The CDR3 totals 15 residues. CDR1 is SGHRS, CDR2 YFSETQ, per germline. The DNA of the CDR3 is TGCGCCAGCAGCCGTGGGGCACCGAAAGATGTGGGGGCTTTCTTT. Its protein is CASSRGAPKDVGAFF.

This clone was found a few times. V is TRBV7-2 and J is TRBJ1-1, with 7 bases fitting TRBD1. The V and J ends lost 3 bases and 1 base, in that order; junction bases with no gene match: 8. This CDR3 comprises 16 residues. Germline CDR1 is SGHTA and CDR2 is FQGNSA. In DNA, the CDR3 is TGTGCCAGCAGCTTCAGGACAGGCCGCGGGAACACTGAAGCTTTCTTT. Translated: CASSFRTGRGNTEAFF.

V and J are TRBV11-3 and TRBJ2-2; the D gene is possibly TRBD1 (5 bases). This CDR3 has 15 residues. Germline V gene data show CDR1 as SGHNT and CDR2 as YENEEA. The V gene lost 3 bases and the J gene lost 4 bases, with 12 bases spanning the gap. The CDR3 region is CASSLYGAGTGELFF. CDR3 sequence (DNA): TGTGCCAGCAGCTTGTATGGGGCCGGCACCGGGGAGCTGTTTTTT. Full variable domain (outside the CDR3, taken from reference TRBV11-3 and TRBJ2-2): EAGVVQSPRYKIIEKKQPVAFWCNPISGHNTLYWYLQNLGQGPELLIRYENEEAVDDSQLPKDRFSAERLKGVDSTLKIQPAELGDSAVYLCASSLYGAGTGELFFGEGSRLTVL.

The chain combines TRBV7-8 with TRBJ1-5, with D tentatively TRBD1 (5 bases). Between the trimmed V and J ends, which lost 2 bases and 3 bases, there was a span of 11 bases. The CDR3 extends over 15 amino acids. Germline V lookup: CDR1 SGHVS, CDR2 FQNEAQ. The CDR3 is CASSLPDSFNQPQHF. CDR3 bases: TGTGCCAGCAGCTTACCCGACAGCTTCAATCAGCCCCAGCATTTT.

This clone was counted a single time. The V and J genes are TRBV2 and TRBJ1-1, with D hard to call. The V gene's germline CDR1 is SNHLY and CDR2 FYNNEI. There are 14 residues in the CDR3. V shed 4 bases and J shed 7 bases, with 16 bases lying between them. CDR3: CASSVEYSVSEAFF. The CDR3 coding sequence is TGTGCCAGCAGTGTCGAATACAGTGTCAGTGAAGCTTTCTTT.

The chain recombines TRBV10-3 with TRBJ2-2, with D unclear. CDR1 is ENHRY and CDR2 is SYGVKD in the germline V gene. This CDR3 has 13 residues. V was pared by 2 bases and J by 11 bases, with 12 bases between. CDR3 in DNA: TGTGCCATCAGTGAGAAATTGGCGCATGAGCTGTTTTTT. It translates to CAISEKLAHELFF.

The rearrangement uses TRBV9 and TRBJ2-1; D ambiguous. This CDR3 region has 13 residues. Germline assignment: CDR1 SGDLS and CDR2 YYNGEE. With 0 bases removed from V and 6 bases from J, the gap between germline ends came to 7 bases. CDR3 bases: TGTGCCAGCAGCGTAGCTGGGCGCAATGAGCAGTTCTTC. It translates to CASSVAGRNEQFF.

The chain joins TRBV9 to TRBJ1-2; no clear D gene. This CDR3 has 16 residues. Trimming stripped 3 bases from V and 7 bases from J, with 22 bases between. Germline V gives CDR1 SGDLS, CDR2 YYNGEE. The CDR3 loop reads CASSASRRPSPGGYTF. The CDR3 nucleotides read TGTGCCAGCAGCGCCTCCCGGAGACCGAGTCCGGGTGGCTACACCTTC.

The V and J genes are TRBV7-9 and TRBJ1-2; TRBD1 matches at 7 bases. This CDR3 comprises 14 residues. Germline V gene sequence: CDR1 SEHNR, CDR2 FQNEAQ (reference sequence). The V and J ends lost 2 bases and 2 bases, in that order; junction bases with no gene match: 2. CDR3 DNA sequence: TGTGCCAGCAGCTTACCAGGGGGGAACTATGGCTACACCTTC. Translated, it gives CASSLPGGNYGYTF.

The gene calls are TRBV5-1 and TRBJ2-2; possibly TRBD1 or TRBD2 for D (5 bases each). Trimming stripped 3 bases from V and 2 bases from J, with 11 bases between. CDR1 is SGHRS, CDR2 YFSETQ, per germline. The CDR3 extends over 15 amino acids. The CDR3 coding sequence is TGCGCCAGCAGCTGGGGACGGAGTAACACCGGGGAGCTGTTTTTT. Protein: CASSWGRSNTGELFF.

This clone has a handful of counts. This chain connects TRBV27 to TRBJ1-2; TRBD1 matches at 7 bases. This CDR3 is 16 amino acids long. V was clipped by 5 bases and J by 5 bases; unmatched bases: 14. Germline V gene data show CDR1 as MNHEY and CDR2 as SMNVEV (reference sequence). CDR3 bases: TGTGCCAGCAGTCCTGACAGGGCCCGACGATTATATGGCTACACCTTC. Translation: CASSPDRARRLYGYTF.

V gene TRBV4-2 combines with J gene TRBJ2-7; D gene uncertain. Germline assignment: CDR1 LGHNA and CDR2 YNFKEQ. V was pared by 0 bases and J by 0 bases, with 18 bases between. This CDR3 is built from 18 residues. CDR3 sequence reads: CASSQEVERRLTSYEQYF. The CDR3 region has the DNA TGTGCCAGCAGCCAAGAAGTGGAAAGGCGCCTGACCTCCTACGAGCAGTACTTC.

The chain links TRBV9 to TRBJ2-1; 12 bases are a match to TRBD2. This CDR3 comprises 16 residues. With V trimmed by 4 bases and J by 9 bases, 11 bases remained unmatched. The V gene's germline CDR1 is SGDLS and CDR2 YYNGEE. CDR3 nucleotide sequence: TGTGCCAGCAGCCCTTCTAGCGGGGGGGCTATGGGTGAGCAGTTCTTC. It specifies CASSPSSGGAMGEQFF.

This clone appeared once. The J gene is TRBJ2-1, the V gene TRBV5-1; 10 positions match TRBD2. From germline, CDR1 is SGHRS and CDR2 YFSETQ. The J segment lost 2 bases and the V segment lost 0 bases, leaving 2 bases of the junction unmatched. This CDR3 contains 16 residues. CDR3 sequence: CASSLVSGGAYNEQFF. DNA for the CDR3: TGCGCCAGCAGCTTGGTGAGCGGGGGGGCCTACAATGAGCAGTTCTTC.

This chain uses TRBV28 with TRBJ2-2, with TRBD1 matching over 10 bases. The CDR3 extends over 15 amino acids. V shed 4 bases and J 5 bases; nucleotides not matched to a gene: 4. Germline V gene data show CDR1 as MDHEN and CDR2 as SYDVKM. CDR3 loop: CASSSGQGITGELFF. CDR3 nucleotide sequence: TGTGCCAGCAGTTCGGGACAGGGGATTACCGGGGAGCTGTTTTTT. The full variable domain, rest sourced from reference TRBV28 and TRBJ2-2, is DVKVTQSSRYLVKRTGEKVFLECVQDMDHENMFWYRQDPGLGLRLIYFSYDVKMKEKGDIPEGYSVSREKKERFSLILESASTNQTSMYLCASSSGQGITGELFFGEGSRLTVL.

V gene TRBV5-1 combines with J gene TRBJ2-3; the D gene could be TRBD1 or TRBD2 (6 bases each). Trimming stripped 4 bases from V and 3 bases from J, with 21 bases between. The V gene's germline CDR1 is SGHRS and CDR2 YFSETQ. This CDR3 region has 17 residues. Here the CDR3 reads CASSLRRDTYTTDTQYF. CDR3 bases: TGCGCCAGCAGCCTGCGGCGGGACACCTACACTACAGATACGCAGTATTTT.

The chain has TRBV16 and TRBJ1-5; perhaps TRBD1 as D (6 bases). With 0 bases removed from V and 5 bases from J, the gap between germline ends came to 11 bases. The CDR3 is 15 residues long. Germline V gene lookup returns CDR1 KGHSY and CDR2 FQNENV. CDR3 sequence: CASSQSGGADQPQHF. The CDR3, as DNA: TGTGCCAGCAGCCAATCAGGGGGTGCGGATCAGCCCCAGCATTTT.